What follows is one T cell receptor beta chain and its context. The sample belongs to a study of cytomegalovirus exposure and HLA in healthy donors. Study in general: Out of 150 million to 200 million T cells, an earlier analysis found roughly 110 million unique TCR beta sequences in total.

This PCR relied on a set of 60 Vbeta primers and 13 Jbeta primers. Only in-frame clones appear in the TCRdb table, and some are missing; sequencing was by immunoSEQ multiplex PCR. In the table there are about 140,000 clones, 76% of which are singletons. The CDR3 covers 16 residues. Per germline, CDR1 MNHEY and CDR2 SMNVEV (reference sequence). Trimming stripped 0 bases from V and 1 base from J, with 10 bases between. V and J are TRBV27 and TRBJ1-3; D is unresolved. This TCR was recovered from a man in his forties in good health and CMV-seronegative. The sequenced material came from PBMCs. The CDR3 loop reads CASSLSAPWSGNTIYF. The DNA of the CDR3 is TGTGCCAGCAGTTTATCGGCACCCTGGTCTGGAAACACCATATATTTT.